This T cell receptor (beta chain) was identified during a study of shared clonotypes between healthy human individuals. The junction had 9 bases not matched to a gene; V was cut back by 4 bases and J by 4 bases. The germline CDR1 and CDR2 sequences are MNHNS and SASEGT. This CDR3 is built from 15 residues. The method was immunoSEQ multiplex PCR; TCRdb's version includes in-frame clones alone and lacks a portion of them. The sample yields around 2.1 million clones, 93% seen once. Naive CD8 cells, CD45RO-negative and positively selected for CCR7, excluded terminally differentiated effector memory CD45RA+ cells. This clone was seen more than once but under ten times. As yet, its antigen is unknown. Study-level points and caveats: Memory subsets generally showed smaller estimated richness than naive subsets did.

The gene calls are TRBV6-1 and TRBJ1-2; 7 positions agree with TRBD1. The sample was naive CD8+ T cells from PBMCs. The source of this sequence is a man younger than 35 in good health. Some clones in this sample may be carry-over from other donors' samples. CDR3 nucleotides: TGTGCCAGCAGTGCCGGGACAGCGTACACCTATGGCTACACCTTC. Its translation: CASSAGTAYTYGYTF.